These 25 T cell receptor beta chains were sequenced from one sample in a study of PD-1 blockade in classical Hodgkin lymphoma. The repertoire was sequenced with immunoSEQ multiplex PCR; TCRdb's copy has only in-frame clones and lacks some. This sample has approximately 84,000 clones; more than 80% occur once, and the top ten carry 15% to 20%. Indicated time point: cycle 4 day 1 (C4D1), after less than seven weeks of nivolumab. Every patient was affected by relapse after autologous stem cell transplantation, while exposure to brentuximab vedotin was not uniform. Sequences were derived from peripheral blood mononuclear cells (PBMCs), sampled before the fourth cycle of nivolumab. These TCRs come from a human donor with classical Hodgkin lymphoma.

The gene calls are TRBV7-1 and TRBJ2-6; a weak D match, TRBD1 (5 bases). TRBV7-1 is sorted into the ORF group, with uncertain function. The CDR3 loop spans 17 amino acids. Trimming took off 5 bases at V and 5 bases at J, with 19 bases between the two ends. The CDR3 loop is CASSINRGQSRANVLTF. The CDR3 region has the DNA TGTGCCAGCAGCATAAATCGAGGACAAAGTCGGGCCAACGTCCTGACTTTC.

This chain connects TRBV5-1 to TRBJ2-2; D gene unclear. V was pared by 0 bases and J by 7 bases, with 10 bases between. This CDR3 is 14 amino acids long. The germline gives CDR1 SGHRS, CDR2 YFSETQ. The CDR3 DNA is TGCGCCAGCAGCTTGGGTTGGGGAAACGGGGAGCTGTTTTTT. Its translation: CASSLGWGNGELFF.

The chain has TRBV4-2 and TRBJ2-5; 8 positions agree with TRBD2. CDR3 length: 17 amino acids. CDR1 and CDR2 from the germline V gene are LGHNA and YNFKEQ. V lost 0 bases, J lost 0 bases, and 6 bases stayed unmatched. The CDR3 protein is CASSQDFSGAYQETQYF. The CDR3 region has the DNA TGTGCCAGCAGCCAAGATTTTAGCGGGGCCTACCAAGAGACCCAGTACTTC.

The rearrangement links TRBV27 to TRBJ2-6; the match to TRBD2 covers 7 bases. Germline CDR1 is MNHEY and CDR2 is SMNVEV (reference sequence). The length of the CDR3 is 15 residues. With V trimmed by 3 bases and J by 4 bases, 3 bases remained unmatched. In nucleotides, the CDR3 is TGTGCCAGCAGTTTGGCGGGAGAAGGGGCCAACGTCCTGACTTTC. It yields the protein CASSLAGEGANVLTF. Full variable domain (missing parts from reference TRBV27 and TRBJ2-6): EAQVTQNPRYLITVTGKKLTVTCSQNMNHEYMSWYRQDPGLGLRQIYYSMNVEVTDKGDVPEGYKVSRKEKRNFPLILESPSPNQTSLYFCASSLAGEGANVLTFGAGSRLTVL.

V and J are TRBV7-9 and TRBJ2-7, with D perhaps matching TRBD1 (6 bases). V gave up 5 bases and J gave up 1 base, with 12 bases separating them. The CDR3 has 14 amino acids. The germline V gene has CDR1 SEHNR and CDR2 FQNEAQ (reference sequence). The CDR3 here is CASSRWDTSYEQYF. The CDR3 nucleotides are TGTGCCAGCAGCCGATGGGACACGTCCTACGAGCAGTACTTC.

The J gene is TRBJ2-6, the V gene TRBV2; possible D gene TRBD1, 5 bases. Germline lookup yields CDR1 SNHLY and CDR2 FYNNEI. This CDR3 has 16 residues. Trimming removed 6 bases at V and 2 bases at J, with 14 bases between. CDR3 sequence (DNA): TGTGCCAGCAGGGCCCCAGGGATAACTGGGGCCAACGTCCTGACTTTC. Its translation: CASRAPGITGANVLTF.

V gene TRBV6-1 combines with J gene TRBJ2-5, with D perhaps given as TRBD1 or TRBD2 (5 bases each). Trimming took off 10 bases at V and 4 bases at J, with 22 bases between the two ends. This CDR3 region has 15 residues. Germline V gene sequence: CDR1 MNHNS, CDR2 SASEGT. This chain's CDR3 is CATGVGHSTGETQYF. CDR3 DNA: TGTGCCACCGGGGTGGGGCACTCCACCGGAGAGACCCAGTACTTC.

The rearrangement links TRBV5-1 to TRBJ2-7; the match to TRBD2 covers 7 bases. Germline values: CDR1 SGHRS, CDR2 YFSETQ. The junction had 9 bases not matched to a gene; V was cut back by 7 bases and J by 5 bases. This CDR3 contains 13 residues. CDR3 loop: CASREALVDEQYF. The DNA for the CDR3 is TGCGCCAGCCGGGAGGCCCTAGTTGACGAGCAGTACTTC.

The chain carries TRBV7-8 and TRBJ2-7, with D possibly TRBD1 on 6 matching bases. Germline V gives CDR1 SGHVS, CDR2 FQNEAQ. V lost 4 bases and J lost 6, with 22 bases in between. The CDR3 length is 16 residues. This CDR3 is CASSSYRVPSLLEQYF. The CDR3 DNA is TGTGCCAGCAGCTCGTACAGGGTGCCCTCGCTACTCGAGCAGTACTTC.

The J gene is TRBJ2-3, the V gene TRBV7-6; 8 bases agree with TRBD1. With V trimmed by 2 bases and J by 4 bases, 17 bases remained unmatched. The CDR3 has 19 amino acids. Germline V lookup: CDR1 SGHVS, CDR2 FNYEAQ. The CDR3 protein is CASSLFALSGTGVPDTQYF. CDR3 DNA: TGTGCCAGCAGCTTATTTGCTCTTTCCGGGACAGGAGTACCAGATACGCAGTATTTT.

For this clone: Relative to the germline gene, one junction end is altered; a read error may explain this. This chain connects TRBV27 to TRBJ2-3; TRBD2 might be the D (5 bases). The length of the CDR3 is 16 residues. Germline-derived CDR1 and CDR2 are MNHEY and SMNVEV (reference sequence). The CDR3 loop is CASSLTGNMGTDTRYF. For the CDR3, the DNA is TGTGCCAGCAGTTTAACCGGGAATATGGGCACAGATACGCGGTATTTT.

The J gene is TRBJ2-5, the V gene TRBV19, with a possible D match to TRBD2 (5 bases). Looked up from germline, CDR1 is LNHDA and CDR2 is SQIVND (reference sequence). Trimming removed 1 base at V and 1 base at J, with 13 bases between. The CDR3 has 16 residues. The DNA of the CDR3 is TGTGCCAGTAGTATAGTAGGCGGGCTGGCCCAAGAGACCCAGTACTTC. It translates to CASSIVGGLAQETQYF.

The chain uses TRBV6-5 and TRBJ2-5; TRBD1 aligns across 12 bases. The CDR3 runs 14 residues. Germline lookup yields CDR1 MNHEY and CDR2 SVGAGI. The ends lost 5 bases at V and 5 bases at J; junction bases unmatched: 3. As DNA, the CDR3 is TGTGCCAGCAGTGGGACAGGGGGCAAGGAGACCCAGTACTTC. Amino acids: CASSGTGGKETQYF.

The CDR3 bases are TGCGCCAGCAGCTTGAAGCGTCTAGCGGGAGCCAATGAGCAGTTCTTC. As protein: CASSLKRLAGANEQFF. This sequence joins TRBV5-1 and TRBJ2-1; 10 nucleotides agree with TRBD2. The CDR3 runs to 16 residues. V shed 1 base and J 6 bases; nucleotides not matched to a gene: 7. Germline assignment: CDR1 SGHRS and CDR2 YFSETQ.

The CDR3, as DNA: TGTGCCAGCAGCCTCCGGGGGCTAGCGGGAGGTACCTACGAGCAGTACTTC. Translated, it gives CASSLRGLAGGTYEQYF. The rearrangement uses TRBV5-4 and TRBJ2-7; 11 bases match TRBD2. Per germline, CDR1 SGHNT and CDR2 YYREEE (reference sequence). V was clipped by 4 bases and J by 2 bases; unmatched bases: 11. This CDR3 comprises 17 residues.

The CDR3 loop is CASSMGPGGTDTQYF. The CDR3 DNA follows: TGTGCCAGTAGTATGGGCCCGGGGGGCACAGATACGCAGTATTTT. The chain is built from TRBV19 and TRBJ2-3; weak D call: TRBD2 (6 bases). CDR3 length: 15 residues. The germline V gene has CDR1 LNHDA and CDR2 SQIVND (reference sequence). Deletions cut 3 bases from V and 1 base from J, with 11 bases between.

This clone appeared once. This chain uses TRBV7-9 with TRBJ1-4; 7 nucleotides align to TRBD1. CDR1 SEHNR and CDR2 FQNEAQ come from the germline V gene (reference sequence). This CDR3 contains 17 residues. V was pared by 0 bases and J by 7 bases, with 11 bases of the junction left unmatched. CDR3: CASSLARQGLGGEKLFF. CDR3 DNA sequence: TGTGCCAGCAGCTTAGCGCGACAGGGCCTCGGGGGTGAAAAACTGTTTTTT.

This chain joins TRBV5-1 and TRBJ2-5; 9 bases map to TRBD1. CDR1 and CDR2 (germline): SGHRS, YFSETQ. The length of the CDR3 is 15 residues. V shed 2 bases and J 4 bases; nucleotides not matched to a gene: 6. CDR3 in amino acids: CASSLWGQGTETQYF. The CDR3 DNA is TGCGCCAGCAGCTTATGGGGACAGGGAACAGAGACCCAGTACTTC.

CDR3 DNA sequence: TGTGCCATCAGTGATCCGACTAGCGGGGGCTACGAGCAGTACTTC. Residues: CAISDPTSGGYEQYF. The chain uses TRBV10-3 and TRBJ2-7, with 12 bases identical to TRBD2. Germline CDR1 reads ENHRY; CDR2 reads SYGVKD. V was clipped by 3 bases and J by 3 bases; unmatched bases: 3. CDR3 size: 15 residues.

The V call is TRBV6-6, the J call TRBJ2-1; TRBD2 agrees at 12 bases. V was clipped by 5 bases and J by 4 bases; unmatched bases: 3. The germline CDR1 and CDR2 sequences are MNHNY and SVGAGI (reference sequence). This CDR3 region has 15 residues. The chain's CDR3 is CASSAGTSGYNEQFF. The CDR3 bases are TGTGCCAGCAGTGCCGGGACTAGCGGGTACAATGAGCAGTTCTTC.

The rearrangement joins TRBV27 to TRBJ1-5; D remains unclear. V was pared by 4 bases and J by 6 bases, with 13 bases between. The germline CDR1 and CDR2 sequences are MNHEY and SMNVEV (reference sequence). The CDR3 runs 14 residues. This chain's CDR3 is CASSYGPISQPQHF. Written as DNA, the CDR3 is TGTGCCAGCAGTTATGGGCCTATCAGTCAGCCCCAGCATTTT.

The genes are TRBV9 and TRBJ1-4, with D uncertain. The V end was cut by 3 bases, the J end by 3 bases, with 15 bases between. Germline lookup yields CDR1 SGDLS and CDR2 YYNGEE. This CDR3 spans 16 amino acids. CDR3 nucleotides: TGTGCCAGCAGCGGAGGTGGGTGGCGGCCTAATGAAAAACTGTTTTTT. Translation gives CASSGGGWRPNEKLFF.

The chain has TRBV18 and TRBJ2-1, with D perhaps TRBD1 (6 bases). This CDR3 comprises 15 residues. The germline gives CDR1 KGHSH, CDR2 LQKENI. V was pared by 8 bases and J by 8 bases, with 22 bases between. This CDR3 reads CASNEGDPALYEQFF. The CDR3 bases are TGTGCCAGCAACGAGGGGGACCCGGCCCTTTATGAGCAGTTCTTC.

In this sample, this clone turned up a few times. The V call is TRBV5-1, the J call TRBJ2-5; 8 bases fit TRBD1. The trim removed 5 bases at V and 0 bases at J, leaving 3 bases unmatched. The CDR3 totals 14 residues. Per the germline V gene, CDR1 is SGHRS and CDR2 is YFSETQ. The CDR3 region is CASRRQGNQETQYF. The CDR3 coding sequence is TGCGCCAGCAGGAGACAGGGGAACCAAGAGACCCAGTACTTC.

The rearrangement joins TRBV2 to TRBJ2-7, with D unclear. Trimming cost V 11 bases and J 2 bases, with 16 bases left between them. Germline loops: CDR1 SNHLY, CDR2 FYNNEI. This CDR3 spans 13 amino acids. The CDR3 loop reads CAGQDHQAYEQYF. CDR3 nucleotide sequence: TGTGCCGGTCAGGACCATCAGGCCTACGAGCAGTACTTC.